A single sample gave rise to the 18 T cell receptor beta chains below, sequenced in a study of blood T cell repertoires in COVID-19. Profiled with immunoSEQ multiplex PCR; TCRdb holds only in-frame clones, not every one. Of roughly 75,000 clones listed, roughly 80% were seen once; the top ten hold around 13%. The sequenced material came from peripheral blood. The source of these receptors is a man between 45 and 60 years old with COVID-19, enrolled during active disease.

The chain joins TRBV6-1 to TRBJ1-5, with TRBD1 as a possible D gene (5 bases). V lost 0 bases and J lost 9, with 12 bases in between. The CDR3 is 14 residues long. CDR1 is MNHNS and CDR2 is SASEGT in the germline V gene. The CDR3 nucleotides read TGTGCCAGCAGTGAAGCCGGGGGGTCGTTGCCCCAGCATTTT. Its protein product is CASSEAGGSLPQHF.

The J gene is TRBJ2-5, the V gene TRBV10-3; D is unresolved. The ends were cut back, 3 bases at V and 0 bases at J, with 11 bases in the middle. Germline V gene data show CDR1 as ENHRY and CDR2 as SYGVKD. This CDR3 spans 15 amino acids. The CDR3: CAISDQTEYQETQYF. The CDR3 region has the DNA TGTGCCATCAGTGACCAGACGGAGTACCAAGAGACCCAGTACTTC.

The genes are TRBV7-9 and TRBJ1-1, with D uncertain. Germline V gene sequence: CDR1 SEHNR, CDR2 FQNEAQ (reference sequence). CDR3 length equals 14 residues. The V end lost 5 bases, the J end lost 4 bases, and 14 bases lay between the germline ends. The CDR3 reads CASSPGWEGTEAFF. CDR3 in DNA: TGTGCCAGCAGCCCGGGTTGGGAGGGCACTGAAGCTTTCTTT.

This clone was found once. V usage is TRBV9 and J usage is TRBJ1-1; weak D call: TRBD1 (6 bases). V was trimmed by 5 bases and J by 7 bases, leaving 18 bases between them. Germline V gene lookup returns CDR1 SGDLS and CDR2 YYNGEE. CDR3 length: 14 amino acids. The CDR3 protein is CASSYTAGAVEAFF. The CDR3 DNA follows: TGTGCCAGCAGTTATACCGCGGGGGCGGTTGAAGCTTTCTTT.

The V gene is TRBV6-5, the J gene TRBJ1-6; 9 nucleotides align to TRBD1. The germline CDR1 and CDR2 sequences are MNHEY and SVGAGI. This CDR3 contains 14 residues. J lost 9 bases, V lost 4 bases, and 4 bases had no gene match. CDR3 coding DNA: TGTGCCAGCAGTTTGGACAGGGGAGGTTCACCCCTCCACTTT. Translation: CASSLDRGGSPLHF.

This rearrangement joins TRBV5-6 to TRBJ1-2, with D maybe TRBD1 (5 bases). The CDR3 spans 15 residues. Trimming stripped 2 bases from V and 0 bases from J, with 11 bases between. Germline V gene sequence: CDR1 SGHDT, CDR2 YYEEEE. The CDR3 DNA reads as TGTGCCAGCAGCTTTGTGACAGTCCCTAACTATGGCTACACCTTC. Translation: CASSFVTVPNYGYTF. Full variable domain (remainder filled in from reference TRBV5-6 and TRBJ1-2): DAGVTQSPTHLIKTRGQQVTLRCSPKSGHDTVSWYQQALGQGPQFIFQYYEEEERQRGNFPDRFSGHQFPNYSSELNVNALLLGDSALYLCASSFVTVPNYGYTFGSGTRLTVV.

The table lists this clone with a few counts. This chain connects TRBV2 to TRBJ2-3, with a tentative D call TRBD1 (6 bases). V was shortened by 4 bases and J by 3 bases, with 14 bases between the two germline ends. CDR3 size: 15 residues. Germline loops: CDR1 SNHLY, CDR2 FYNNEI. DNA for the CDR3: TGTGCCAGCAGTGGAGCAGGGGCATTAACAGATACGCAGTATTTT. Its translation: CASSGAGALTDTQYF.

The V and J genes are TRBV7-2 and TRBJ1-5; D is perhaps TRBD1 (5 bases). There are 14 residues in the CDR3. Per germline, CDR1 SGHTA and CDR2 FQGNSA. Trimming left V 5 bases short and J 5 bases short, with 13 bases between. This CDR3 reads CASSGSGSHQPQHF. CDR3 nucleotides: TGTGCCAGCAGCGGGTCAGGGTCCCATCAGCCCCAGCATTTT.

The chain uses TRBV11-2 and TRBJ2-5; TRBD2 matches at 11 bases. Per the germline V gene, CDR1 is SGHAT and CDR2 is FQNNGV. This CDR3 is 15 amino acids long. With 5 bases clipped from V and 1 base from J, the junction kept 3 bases outside the gene matches. This CDR3 is CASSRGTSGQETQYF. Here the CDR3 DNA reads TGTGCCAGCAGCCGCGGGACTAGCGGCCAAGAGACCCAGTACTTC. The complete variable domain, with remaining parts taken from reference TRBV11-2 and TRBJ2-5, reads EAGVAQSPRYKIIEKRQSVAFWCNPISGHATLYWYQQILGQGPKLLIQFQNNGVVDDSQLPKDRFSAERLKGVDSTLKIQPAKLEDSAVYLCASSRGTSGQETQYFGPGTRLLVL.

V is TRBV21-1 and J is TRBJ2-7; the table gives TRBD2 as D, unverified against the DNA. TRBV21-1 constitutes a pseudogene. CDR3 length: 11 amino acids. CDR3 loop: CASPKRDEQYF. The DNA of the CDR3 is TGTGCCAGCCCCAAGAGGGACGAGCAGTACTTC.

The chain recombines TRBV6-5 with TRBJ1-1, with 11 positions matching TRBD1. Per germline, CDR1 MNHEY and CDR2 SVGAGI. Trimming took 6 bases from V and 3 from J; bases not matched to a gene: 6. The CDR3 consists of 15 residues. The CDR3 nucleotides are TGTGCCAGCAGGAAGAGGACAGGGGGCGACACTGAAGCTTTCTTT. As protein: CASRKRTGGDTEAFF.

This chain joins TRBV2 and TRBJ1-4, with 9 bases lining up with TRBD1. V lost 6 bases and J lost 5; bases outside the gene matches: 4. The CDR3 has 14 amino acids. Per the germline V gene, CDR1 is SNHLY and CDR2 is FYNNEI. CDR3 amino acids: CASRSTGGNEKLFF. The DNA for the CDR3 is TGTGCCAGCAGATCGACAGGGGGGAATGAAAAACTGTTTTTT.

The V gene is TRBV25-1, the J gene TRBJ2-5; D might be TRBD2 (7 bases). Trimming stripped 6 bases from V and 5 bases from J, with 16 bases between. Germline CDR1 MGHDK, CDR2 SYGVNS. This CDR3 comprises 14 residues. The CDR3: CASSLEGGLETQYF. The CDR3 DNA reads TGTGCCAGCAGCCTCGAGGGGGGGCTGGAGACCCAGTACTTC.

This chain uses TRBV6-2 or TRBV6-3 with TRBJ2-2; 7 bases align to TRBD1. Per the germline V gene, CDR1 is MNHEY and CDR2 is SVGEGT. This CDR3 spans 15 amino acids. V trimming: 4 bases; J trimming: 1 base; junction bases outside the gene matches: 3. The CDR3 reads CASSSGTENTGELFF. The CDR3 DNA reads as TGTGCCAGCAGTTCCGGGACAGAGAACACCGGGGAGCTGTTTTTT.

The chain uses TRBV3-1 (or the pseudogene TRBV3-2) and TRBJ2-5, with D possibly being TRBD2 (5 bases). In germline, CDR1 is LGHDT, CDR2 YNNKEL (reference sequence). The CDR3 sequence is 15 residues long. V dropped 4 bases and J dropped 5 bases, with 17 bases sitting between them. The CDR3 DNA sequence: TGTGCCAGCAGCCTCGGGGATATTACGAGGGAGACCCAGTACTTC. Translating it yields CASSLGDITRETQYF.

The chain employs TRBV30 and TRBJ2-1; D is ambiguous. The V gene's germline CDR1 is GTSNPN and CDR2 SVGIG (reference sequence). This CDR3 region has 13 residues. V lost 0 bases and J 7 bases, leaving 10 bases between the germline ends. CDR3 amino acids: CAWSVSSFNEQFF. The DNA for the CDR3 is TGTGCCTGGAGTGTTAGTAGTTTTAATGAGCAGTTCTTC.

The V gene is TRBV28, the J gene TRBJ2-1, with a weak D call TRBD2 (6 bases). The CDR3 runs to 15 residues. CDR1 MDHEN and CDR2 SYDVKM come from the germline V gene. V shed 9 bases and J shed 0 bases, with 15 bases lying between them. The CDR3 DNA follows: TGTGCCAGTTCGCCCCGGGACTCCTCCTACAATGAGCAGTTCTTC. Amino acid sequence: CASSPRDSSYNEQFF.

The V and J genes are TRBV27 and TRBJ2-1; 9 bases agree with TRBD1. Germline trimming cut 4 bases from V and 2 bases from J; bases unmatched to any gene: 3. Germline loops: CDR1 MNHEY, CDR2 SMNVEV (reference sequence). There are 15 residues in the CDR3. CDR3 sequence reads: CASSWTGDPYNEQFF. In DNA form, the CDR3 reads TGTGCCAGCAGTTGGACAGGGGACCCCTACAATGAGCAGTTCTTC.